Listed below are T cell receptor beta chains from one sample, sequenced in a study of robustness of blood B and T cell sequencing. TCRdb passed the PCR reads through MiXCR, listing each CDR3 protein once. This table has about 1,700 distinct CDR3 sequences, 56% appearing once. Sequenced sample: peripheral blood. These receptors all come from a human donor in good health. Each CDR3 is given with its conserved first and last residue. Each record gives: J gene, V gene, CDR3 protein.

j_gene: TRBJ1-1
v_gene: TRBV15
CDR3aa: CATSTSRGTEAFF

j_gene: TRBJ1-1
v_gene: TRBV5-1
CDR3aa: CASSLGVGVDTEAFF

j_gene: TRBJ1-2
v_gene: TRBV29-1
CDR3aa: CSVARTGAYGYTF

j_gene: TRBJ2-7
v_gene: TRBV5-1
CDR3aa: CASSLGGVESYEQYF

j_gene: TRBJ2-7
v_gene: TRBV9
CDR3aa: CASSVTGSGSYEQYF

j_gene: TRBJ1-5
v_gene: TRBV6-1
CDR3aa: CASSAPEAVPKPQHF

j_gene: TRBJ2-3
v_gene: TRBV5-1
CDR3aa: CASSLGPDRITDTQYF

j_gene: TRBJ2-7
v_gene: TRBV10-3
CDR3aa: CAISEAGASSYEQYF

j_gene: TRBJ2-3
v_gene: TRBV10-3
CDR3aa: CASGPKPDTQYF

j_gene: TRBJ2-3
v_gene: TRBV7-9
CDR3aa: CASSYGQGPDTQYF

j_gene: TRBJ1-2
v_gene: TRBV7-8
CDR3aa: CASSKRDRDYGYTF

j_gene: TRBJ1-1
v_gene: TRBV12-3/TRBV12-4
CDR3aa: CASSPGNTEAFF

j_gene: TRBJ1-4
v_gene: TRBV5-1
CDR3aa: CASRLGPATNEKLFF

j_gene: TRBJ2-1
v_gene: TRBV6-1
CDR3aa: CASSEAGHNEQFF

j_gene: TRBJ1-5
v_gene: TRBV30
CDR3aa: CAWNGDSNQPQHF

j_gene: TRBJ2-7
v_gene: TRBV10-3
CDR3aa: CAIRSGTSYEQYF

j_gene: TRBJ2-3
v_gene: TRBV6-2/TRBV6-3
CDR3aa: CASKDSLSTDTQYF

j_gene: TRBJ2-1
v_gene: TRBV18
CDR3aa: CASSLSGTVDNEQFF

j_gene: TRBJ1-6
v_gene: TRBV30
CDR3aa: CAWSTGNNSPLHF

j_gene: TRBJ2-1
v_gene: TRBV9
CDR3aa: CASSLLTGTGHNEQFF

j_gene: TRBJ2-7
v_gene: TRBV5-1
CDR3aa: CASSPDPPYEQYF

j_gene: TRBJ2-3
v_gene: TRBV24-1
CDR3aa: CATREPSTDTQYF

j_gene: TRBJ2-3
v_gene: TRBV5-4
CDR3aa: CASSLGRDTQYF

j_gene: TRBJ2-5
v_gene: TRBV30
CDR3aa: CAWSRRDLRETQYF

j_gene: TRBJ1-1
v_gene: TRBV7-7
CDR3aa: CASSEDLNTEAFF

j_gene: TRBJ2-4
v_gene: TRBV13
CDR3aa: CASNRVVDKNIQYF

j_gene: TRBJ2-1
v_gene: TRBV10-1
CDR3aa: CASSELWGSYNEQFF

j_gene: TRBJ2-3
v_gene: TRBV29-1
CDR3aa: CSVDARLAASTDTQYF

j_gene: TRBJ1-2
v_gene: TRBV12-3/TRBV12-4
CDR3aa: CASSYGLNYGYTF

j_gene: TRBJ2-3
v_gene: TRBV7-3
CDR3aa: CASSLGQGTQYF

j_gene: TRBJ1-6
v_gene: TRBV10-3
CDR3aa: CAISVDRGGSPLHF

j_gene: TRBJ2-1
v_gene: TRBV10-1
CDR3aa: CASSESGRTNEQFF

j_gene: TRBJ2-2
v_gene: TRBV3-1
CDR3aa: CASSPIYTGELFF

j_gene: TRBJ2-3
v_gene: TRBV24-1
CDR3aa: CATSDTNTDTQYF

j_gene: TRBJ1-5
v_gene: TRBV27
CDR3aa: CASSLGPNQPQHF

j_gene: TRBJ2-5
v_gene: TRBV10-3
CDR3aa: CATGTFQETQYF

j_gene: TRBJ2-7
v_gene: TRBV14
CDR3aa: CASSQDRVLEQYF

j_gene: TRBJ1-1
v_gene: TRBV6-5
CDR3aa: CASSYTSVNTEAFF

j_gene: TRBJ1-2
v_gene: TRBV6-5
CDR3aa: CASSYSQGLGGYTF